These 18 T cell receptor beta chains share one sample of origin, sequenced in a study of glioma-infiltrating T cells after dendritic cell vaccination. Using immunoSEQ multiplex PCR, the repertoire was profiled, and TCRdb retains in-frame clones only, with some absent. The table records more than 85,000 clones, over 75% of them present only once. The sample was blood, taken before dendritic cell vaccination. The receptors were gathered from a human donor with glioblastoma.

V gene TRBV9 combines with J gene TRBJ1-1; D uncertain. Trimming left V 0 bases short and J 1 base short, with 7 bases between. Germline V gene lookup returns CDR1 SGDLS and CDR2 YYNGEE. The CDR3 runs 14 residues. The CDR3 DNA reads TGTGCCAGCAGCGTAGCTACGGGGAACACTGAAGCTTTCTTT. Translation: CASSVATGNTEAFF. Filled out from reference TRBV9 and TRBJ1-1, the complete variable domain reads DSGVTQTPKHLITATGQRVTLRCSPRSGDLSVYWYQQSLDQGLQFLIQYYNGEERAKGNILERFSAQQFPDLHSELNLSSLELGDSALYFCASSVATGNTEAFFGQGTRLTVV.

Turning to this clone: One end of the junction fails to match germline, which may point to a read error. The same CDR3 can be traced to other DNA sequences in this sample. CDR3 DNA: TGTGCTAGCAAGGGTTGGACAGGTTCCTACGAGCAGTACTTC. It specifies CASKGWTGSYEQYF. The V gene is TRBV2, the J gene TRBJ2-7, with 7 bases aligning to TRBD1. Germline CDR1 and CDR2: SNHLY and FYNNEI. CDR3 length equals 14 residues.

This chain joins TRBV4-1 and TRBJ2-2; 9 positions match TRBD1. Trimming at V came to 0 bases and at J to 5 bases, leaving 4 bases not matched to a gene. Germline V gives CDR1 MGHRA, CDR2 YSYEKL. The CDR3 is 16 residues long. The CDR3 coding sequence is TGCGCCAGCAGCCAAGAGGGACAGGGAAGGACCGGGGAGCTGTTTTTT. It codes for CASSQEGQGRTGELFF.

This clone has a handful of counts. This same CDR3 is encoded by further DNA sequences in the sample. The chain links TRBV7-9 to TRBJ1-1; D not certain. The V end lost 5 bases, the J end lost 5 bases, and 9 bases lay between the germline ends. Germline V gives CDR1 SEHNR, CDR2 FQNEAQ (reference sequence). The length of the CDR3 is 12 residues. The CDR3 sequence is CASSRGFTEAFF. CDR3 in DNA: TGTGCCAGCAGCCGGGGTTTTACTGAAGCTTTCTTT.

This sequence joins TRBV15 and TRBJ1-3; D remains unclear. CDR1 and CDR2 (germline): LNHNV, YYDKDF (reference sequence). The CDR3 sequence is 15 residues long. Between the trimmed V and J ends, which lost 0 bases and 0 bases, there was a span of 6 bases. CDR3: CATSRDHSSGNTIYF. The DNA of the CDR3 is TGTGCCACCAGCAGAGATCACAGCTCTGGAAACACCATATATTTT.

The V call is TRBV30, the J call TRBJ1-2; D is unresolved. Germline V lookup: CDR1 GTSNPN, CDR2 SVGIG (reference sequence). V was clipped by 0 bases and J by 4 bases, with 18 bases between them. The CDR3 is 16 residues long. Written as DNA, the CDR3 is TGTGCCTGGAGTGTATTAGAGGCGTTTCCTAGCTATGGCTACACCTTC. Its protein product is CAWSVLEAFPSYGYTF. The whole variable domain, filled in from reference TRBV30 and TRBJ1-2, reads SQTIHQWPATLVQPVGSPLSLECTVEGTSNPNLYWYRQAAGRGLQLLFYSVGIGQISSEVPQNLSASRPQDRQFILSSKKLLLSDSGFYLCAWSVLEAFPSYGYTFGSGTRLTVV.

The V call is TRBV18, the J call TRBJ1-1, with D unresolved. Germline V gene sequence: CDR1 KGHSH, CDR2 LQKENI. Trimming removed 5 bases from V and 7 bases from J, with 14 bases in between. The CDR3 loop spans 13 amino acids. As DNA, the CDR3 is TGTGCCAGCTCAGCCCAGACTGAAATTGAAGCTTTCTTT. Protein: CASSAQTEIEAFF.

The chain is built from TRBV25-1 and TRBJ2-7; 8 positions agree with TRBD2. The junction had 1 base not matched to a gene; V was cut back by 0 bases and J by 0 bases. The CDR3 runs to 15 residues. Germline V gene lookup returns CDR1 MGHDK and CDR2 SYGVNS. The CDR3 region is CASSEYSGNSYEQYF. CDR3 bases: TGTGCCAGCAGTGAATATAGCGGGAACTCCTACGAGCAGTACTTC.

The rearrangement uses TRBV19 and TRBJ1-3; maybe TRBD1 (5 bases). This CDR3 contains 15 residues. The V gene lost 9 bases and the J gene lost 0 bases, with 15 bases spanning the gap. The germline CDR1 and CDR2 sequences are LNHDA and SQIVND (reference sequence). CDR3 sequence: CASQRGGTSGNTIYF. In DNA form, the CDR3 reads TGTGCCAGCCAGCGGGGCGGTACCTCTGGAAACACCATATATTTT. Complete variable domain (other parts from reference TRBV19 and TRBJ1-3): DGGITQSPKYLFRKEGQNVTLSCEQNLNHDAMYWYRQDPGQGLRLIYYSQIVNDFQKGDIAEGYSVSREKKESFPLTVTSAQKNPTAFYLCASQRGGTSGNTIYFGEGSWLTVV.

The V call is TRBV5-1, the J call TRBJ1-2; TRBD1 is a possible D gene (5 bases). Germline-derived CDR1 and CDR2 are SGHRS and YFSETQ. V lost 4 bases and J lost 4, with 17 bases in between. This CDR3 contains 15 residues. The CDR3 loop reads CASSPGETVLYGYTF. CDR3 nucleotide sequence: TGCGCCAGCAGCCCGGGTGAGACAGTCCTCTATGGCTACACCTTC.

The chain uses TRBV6-1 and TRBJ2-7; maybe TRBD1 (6 bases). The CDR3 is 12 residues long. V lost 8 bases and J 5 bases, leaving 13 bases between the germline ends. Looked up from germline, CDR1 is MNHNS and CDR2 is SASEGT. CDR3 nucleotide sequence: TGTGCCAGCCGCACAGGGTTGGACGAGCAGTACTTC. Protein: CASRTGLDEQYF.

The chain carries TRBV6-5 and TRBJ2-1, with 7 bases that match TRBD2. This CDR3 has 13 residues. The V gene end was trimmed by 11 bases and the J gene end by 6 bases; junction bases not matched to a gene: 10. CDR1 and CDR2 (germline): MNHEY, SVGAGI. Written as DNA, the CDR3 is TGTGCCTCGGGGCGGGAGTTCACCAATGAGCAGTTCTTC. This codes for CASGREFTNEQFF.

V usage is TRBV7-2 and J usage is TRBJ2-1, with D perhaps TRBD2 (5 bases). Germline V gene lookup returns CDR1 SGHTA and CDR2 FQGNSA. This CDR3 has 15 amino acids. The V end lost 2 bases, the J end lost 0 bases, and 8 bases lay between the germline ends. The CDR3 here is CASSLTRDSYNEQFF. The CDR3 region has the DNA TGTGCCAGCAGCTTAACTCGGGACTCCTACAATGAGCAGTTCTTC.

The chain joins TRBV2 to TRBJ2-7; a weak D match, TRBD2 (6 bases). The V gene lost 10 bases and the J gene lost 4 bases, with 11 bases spanning the gap. From germline, CDR1 is SNHLY and CDR2 FYNNEI. This CDR3 is built from 11 residues. The CDR3 bases are TGTGCCACCGACGCGGGGTACGAGCAGTACTTC. Residues: CATDAGYEQYF.

This rearrangement joins TRBV6-4 to TRBJ1-2; weak D call: TRBD1 (6 bases). V lost 0 bases and J 7 bases, leaving 15 bases between the germline ends. This CDR3 has 15 residues. Per the germline V gene, CDR1 is MRHNA and CDR2 is SNTAGT. CDR3 in DNA: TGTGCCAGCAGTGACTCGGGGGCTCCCGGCGGTGGCTACACCTTC. Protein sequence: CASSDSGAPGGGYTF.

This CDR3 is CASSYWATRDNEQFF. The DNA of the CDR3 is TGTGCCAGCAGCTACTGGGCTACCCGAGACAATGAGCAGTTCTTC. The rearrangement uses TRBV5-6 and TRBJ2-1; no clear D gene. This CDR3 has 15 amino acids. Looked up from germline, CDR1 is SGHDT and CDR2 is YYEEEE. Between the trimmed V and J ends, which lost 3 bases and 5 bases, there was a span of 15 bases.

The V and J genes are TRBV7-2 and TRBJ2-5; 7 nucleotides align to TRBD1. The V and J ends lost 4 bases and 5 bases, in that order; junction bases with no gene match: 10. Germline assignment: CDR1 SGHTA and CDR2 FQGNSA. The CDR3 is 15 residues long. The chain's CDR3 is CASSSGQVLKETQYF. CDR3 DNA: TGTGCCAGCAGCTCAGGACAGGTTTTGAAGGAGACCCAGTACTTC. Complete variable domain (other parts from reference TRBV7-2 and TRBJ2-5): GAGVSQSPSNKVTEKGKDVELRCDPISGHTALYWYRQSLGQGLEFLIYFQGNSAPDKSGLPSDRFSAERTGGSVSTLTIQRTQQEDSAVYLCASSSGQVLKETQYFGPGTRLLVL.

V usage is TRBV7-3 and J usage is TRBJ2-3; TRBD2 matches 11 bases. The junction had 11 bases not matched to a gene; V was cut back by 2 bases and J by 4 bases. Germline loops: CDR1 SGHTA, CDR2 FQGTGA. The CDR3 extends over 18 amino acids. The CDR3 is CASSLWGTSGSKADTQYF. CDR3 coding DNA: TGTGCCAGCAGCTTATGGGGAACTAGCGGGAGTAAGGCAGATACGCAGTATTTT.